This record covers a single TCR beta chain. The data were obtained in a study of T cell changes during pregnancy in multiple sclerosis. Only in-frame clones appear in the TCRdb table, and some are missing; sequencing was by immunoSEQ multiplex PCR. The sample carries approximately 38,000 clones, roughly nine tenths recorded once. The V gene end was trimmed by 0 bases and the J gene end by 2 bases; junction bases not matched to a gene: 4. This CDR3 contains 16 residues. The germline gives CDR1 LNHDA, CDR2 SQIVND (reference sequence). This TCR derives from a female donor with multiple sclerosis, enrolled in a pregnancy study. The chain carries TRBV19 and TRBJ2-7, with 10 positions matching TRBD1. Specimen: CD8+ T cells from peripheral blood mononuclear cells, collected in the third trimester of pregnancy. CDR3 coding DNA: TGTGCCAGTAGTATAGAACCGGGACAGGGGCCCTACGAGCAGTACTTC. This sequence encodes CASSIEPGQGPYEQYF.